The 32 T cell receptor beta chains below were found in one sample sequenced in a study of blood T cell repertoires in COVID-19. Here immunoSEQ multiplex PCR was the method, and the copy in TCRdb shows in-frame clones only, minus some. The data show around 100,000 clones, 75% to 90% seen once. Source material: peripheral blood. The receptor source for this set is a man in his 70s with acute or convalescent COVID-19.

The chain joins TRBV24-1 to TRBJ1-2; 7 nucleotides line up with TRBD1. Looked up from germline, CDR1 is KGHDR and CDR2 is SFDVKD. The J segment lost 3 bases and the V segment lost 4 bases, leaving 7 bases of the junction unmatched. The length of the CDR3 is 15 residues. CDR3 in DNA: TGTGCCACCAGTGACCCCAGGGGGGACGACTATGGCTACACCTTC. It is translated as CATSDPRGDDYGYTF.

The genes are TRBV24-1 and TRBJ1-2, with unresolved D. The CDR3 runs 13 residues. V gave up 3 bases and J gave up 4 bases, with 8 bases separating them. Germline-derived CDR1 and CDR2 are KGHDR and SFDVKD. The CDR3 DNA is TGTGCCACCAGTGATCCGGGATCCTATGGCTACACCTTC. Protein sequence: CATSDPGSYGYTF.

This clone was found once. The chain combines TRBV5-1 with TRBJ1-1, with D perhaps matching TRBD1 (6 bases). Germline lookup yields CDR1 SGHRS and CDR2 YFSETQ. The CDR3 has 16 amino acids. V shed 0 bases and J shed 4 bases, with 16 bases lying between them. This chain's CDR3 is CASSLDPVGRGTEAFF. The CDR3 nucleotides read TGCGCCAGCAGCTTGGATCCGGTGGGCAGGGGCACTGAAGCTTTCTTT.

CDR3 bases: TGTGCCAGCTCAGCCACAGGGTCGGGTGAGACCCAGTACTTC. Translating gives CASSATGSGETQYF. V is TRBV18 and J is TRBJ2-5; possibly TRBD1 for D (6 bases). Germline V gene lookup returns CDR1 KGHSH and CDR2 LQKENI. Trimming removed 5 bases at V and 5 bases at J, with 15 bases between. The CDR3 has 14 residues.

The chain recombines TRBV14 with TRBJ2-7, with TRBD2 matching over 8 bases. The CDR3 is 17 amino acids. V trimming: 1 base; J trimming: 3 bases; junction bases outside the gene matches: 11. Germline V gene lookup returns CDR1 SGHDN and CDR2 FVKESK. CDR3 in amino acids: CASSQVFGSGGFYEQYF. The CDR3, as DNA: TGTGCCAGCAGCCAAGTATTTGGAAGCGGGGGATTCTACGAGCAGTACTTC.

This clone was seen a few times. This chain uses TRBV15 with TRBJ2-1, with a possible D match to TRBD2 (5 bases). This CDR3 spans 14 amino acids. The germline V gene encodes CDR1 LNHNV and CDR2 YYDKDF (reference sequence). Trimming took 0 bases from V and 8 from J, leaving 11 bases between them. Here the CDR3 reads CATSRDRDVYEQFF. CDR3 coding DNA: TGTGCCACCAGCAGAGATCGGGATGTGTATGAGCAGTTCTTC.

The V gene is TRBV15, the J gene TRBJ2-3; TRBD2 might be the D (6 bases). V was cut by 3 bases and J by 1 base, with 11 bases left in between. CDR1 LNHNV and CDR2 YYDKDF come from the germline V gene (reference sequence). This CDR3 spans 15 amino acids. The DNA for the CDR3 is TGTGCCACCAGCAGGGGAGGACTTCGCACAGATACGCAGTATTTT. Translation: CATSRGGLRTDTQYF.

This clone has more than one count but fewer than ten. The same CDR3 can be traced to other DNA sequences in this sample. The gene calls are TRBV9 and TRBJ2-3; 10 bases align to TRBD2. Per the germline V gene, CDR1 is SGDLS and CDR2 is YYNGEE. The CDR3 extends over 16 amino acids. Losses at the gene ends were 0 bases for V and 6 bases for J; bases not matched to a gene: 7. CDR3 sequence: CASSVARSGRADTQYF. In nucleotides, the CDR3 is TGTGCCAGCAGCGTAGCTAGGAGCGGGAGGGCGGATACGCAGTATTTT.

The chain joins TRBV5-4 to TRBJ2-5; TRBD1 matches 8 bases. The CDR3 covers 14 residues. V lost 4 bases and J lost 5; bases outside the gene matches: 7. CDR1 is SGHNT and CDR2 is YYREEE in the germline V gene (reference sequence). The CDR3 loop reads CASSQQGAAETQYF. For the CDR3, the DNA is TGTGCCAGCAGCCAGCAGGGGGCCGCGGAGACCCAGTACTTC.

The chain joins TRBV15 to TRBJ1-4; D is unclear. The CDR3 loop spans 13 amino acids. Trimming took off 3 bases at V and 3 bases at J, with 5 bases between the two ends. In germline, CDR1 is LNHNV, CDR2 YYDKDF (reference sequence). The CDR3: CATSRESNEKLFF. The CDR3 nucleotides are TGTGCCACCAGCAGGGAGTCTAATGAAAAACTGTTTTTT.

The chain uses TRBV19 and TRBJ1-3; 7 positions match TRBD1. Losses at the gene ends were 4 bases for V and 3 bases for J; bases not matched to a gene: 12. CDR1 and CDR2 from the germline V gene are LNHDA and SQIVND (reference sequence). The CDR3 consists of 17 residues. CDR3 residues: CASSNTGTGVRGNTIYF. DNA for the CDR3: TGTGCCAGTAGTAACACCGGCACAGGGGTCCGTGGAAACACCATATATTTT.

The V gene is TRBV15, the J gene TRBJ2-7; 11 nucleotides align to TRBD1. The V segment lost 4 bases and the J segment 3 bases; nucleotides outside the gene matches: 5. This CDR3 comprises 15 residues. Germline V gene lookup returns CDR1 LNHNV and CDR2 YYDKDF (reference sequence). This CDR3 reads CATSIGQGASYEQYF. The CDR3 DNA sequence: TGTGCCACCAGCATCGGACAGGGGGCTAGCTACGAGCAGTACTTC. Complete variable domain (other parts from reference TRBV15 and TRBJ2-7): DAMVIQNPRYQVTQFGKPVTLSCSQTLNHNVMYWYQQKSSQAPKLLFHYYDKDFNNEADTPDNFQSRRPNTSFCFLDIRSPGLGDTAMYLCATSIGQGASYEQYFGPGTRLTVT.

CDR3 loop: CSVKGEMAAEAFF. CDR3 sequence (DNA): TGCAGCGTGAAGGGGGAGATGGCGGCTGAAGCTTTCTTT. The chain combines TRBV29-1 with TRBJ1-1, with D perhaps TRBD1 (6 bases). Germline CDR1 SQVTM, CDR2 ANQGSEA. Deletions cut 6 bases from V and 6 bases from J, with 17 bases between. The CDR3 length is 13 residues.

In nucleotides, the CDR3 is TGCAGCGTTGACCAGACAGGGGATGGAAACACCATATATTTT. Its protein product is CSVDQTGDGNTIYF. The chain is built from TRBV29-1 and TRBJ1-3; 8 bases agree with TRBD1. Germline V gene lookup returns CDR1 SQVTM and CDR2 ANQGSEA. The ends lost 3 bases at V and 3 bases at J; junction bases unmatched: 4. The CDR3 length is 14 residues.

V gene TRBV25-1 combines with J gene TRBJ1-5; no clear D gene. The CDR3 runs 14 residues. Trimming took off 8 bases at V and 11 bases at J, with 22 bases between the two ends. Germline CDR1 is MGHDK and CDR2 is SYGVNS. Written as DNA, the CDR3 is TGTGCCAGCGGGGAGGCGGATCCCGCTACGGCCCAGCATTTT. Its protein product is CASGEADPATAQHF.

This clone appeared a few times. The chain combines TRBV5-4 with TRBJ1-3, with 7 bases fitting TRBD1. Trimming removed 2 bases from V and 3 bases from J; junction bases left unmatched: 2. In germline, CDR1 is SGHNT, CDR2 YYREEE (reference sequence). CDR3 length: 14 amino acids. This CDR3 reads CASSFSGGGNTIYF. CDR3 nucleotide sequence: TGTGCCAGCAGCTTCTCAGGGGGTGGAAACACCATATATTTT.

The J gene is TRBJ2-3, the V gene TRBV7-8; possible D gene TRBD1, 6 bases. Germline loops: CDR1 SGHVS, CDR2 FQNEAQ. The CDR3 has 16 amino acids. Trimming took 1 base from V and 4 from J, leaving 15 bases between them. The DNA of the CDR3 is TGTGCCAGCAGCTTAGGGGGGACACGGACGGCAGATACGCAGTATTTT. Its protein is CASSLGGTRTADTQYF.

In its sample, this clone was seen a few times. V gene TRBV14 combines with J gene TRBJ1-2; D is undetermined. Trimming removed 1 base from V and 4 bases from J, with 7 bases in between. Germline V gene sequence: CDR1 SGHDN, CDR2 FVKESK. This CDR3 has 13 amino acids. CDR3 nucleotides: TGTGCCAGCAGCCAAGTCCACAGCTATGGCTACACCTTC. It yields the protein CASSQVHSYGYTF.

This clone was recorded a few times. This chain joins TRBV7-6 and TRBJ1-6, with 7 bases that match TRBD1. Trimming removed 4 bases from V and 7 bases from J; junction bases left unmatched: 7. CDR1 and CDR2 (germline): SGHVS, FNYEAQ. The CDR3 is 15 residues long. In nucleotides, the CDR3 is TGTGCCAGCAGCTCACGGACAGGCCGCAATTCACCCCTCCACTTT. Translating gives CASSSRTGRNSPLHF.

A single count supports this clone. The chain joins TRBV18 to TRBJ1-5; 10 bases match TRBD1. V shed 5 bases and J 1 base; nucleotides not matched to a gene: 5. This CDR3 contains 16 residues. CDR1 and CDR2 from the germline V gene are KGHSH and LQKENI. In nucleotides, the CDR3 is TGTGCCAGCTCATTAAAGGGACAGGGGAGCAATCAGCCCCAGCATTTT. Translation gives CASSLKGQGSNQPQHF.

The chain employs TRBV7-3 and TRBJ2-1; 11 bases are shared with TRBD2. Germline loops: CDR1 SGHTA, CDR2 FQGTGA. V lost 2 bases, J lost 9 bases, and 6 bases stayed unmatched. The CDR3 runs to 15 residues. The CDR3 nucleotides read TGTGCCAGCAGCTTAGACAGACTAGCGGGACTTGAGCAGTTCTTC. Its translation is CASSLDRLAGLEQFF.

The CDR3 region is CASSMGTGGFYEQYF. The CDR3, as DNA: TGTGCCAGTAGTATGGGGACAGGGGGATTCTACGAGCAGTACTTC. The chain recombines TRBV19 with TRBJ2-7; 11 positions match TRBD1. Trimming took 3 bases from V and 3 from J; bases not matched to a gene: 4. Germline values: CDR1 LNHDA, CDR2 SQIVND (reference sequence). The CDR3 length is 15 residues.

The V gene is TRBV19, the J gene TRBJ2-7, with 7 bases matching TRBD2. The germline CDR1 and CDR2 sequences are LNHDA and SQIVND (reference sequence). The CDR3 length is 14 residues. J gave up 2 bases and V 6 bases, and 7 bases lay outside the gene matches. This chain's CDR3 is CASSRGVSAYEQYF. CDR3 bases: TGTGCCAGTAGCCGGGGGGTTTCGGCCTACGAGCAGTACTTC.

This chain links TRBV2 with TRBJ2-2, with 8 nucleotides matching TRBD2. CDR1 and CDR2 (germline): SNHLY, FYNNEI. The CDR3 covers 14 residues. Trimming cost V 4 bases and J 6 bases; bases outside gene matches: 4. The CDR3 nucleotides read TGTGCCAGCAGTGGACTAGCGTCGTCCGGGGAGCTGTTTTTT. Protein sequence: CASSGLASSGELFF.

The rearrangement uses TRBV5-1 and TRBJ2-1, with D maybe TRBD2 (6 bases). Germline lookup yields CDR1 SGHRS and CDR2 YFSETQ. This CDR3 comprises 17 residues. Trimming cost V 0 bases and J 8 bases, with 21 bases left between them. The CDR3 loop is CASSLGSGTQASDEQFF. CDR3 nucleotides: TGCGCCAGCAGCTTGGGGTCCGGGACGCAAGCTAGCGATGAGCAGTTCTTC.

The chain is built from TRBV6-4 and TRBJ2-7, with 9 bases matching TRBD1. The V segment lost 8 bases and the J segment 3 bases; nucleotides outside the gene matches: 8. Germline CDR1 and CDR2: MRHNA and SNTAGT. The CDR3 consists of 14 residues. The CDR3 is CASGRDREVYEQYF. The CDR3, as DNA: TGTGCCAGCGGCCGGGACAGGGAGGTCTACGAGCAGTACTTC.

This sequence joins TRBV28 and TRBJ1-2; TRBD1 is a possible D gene (6 bases). The germline gives CDR1 MDHEN, CDR2 SYDVKM. Trimming stripped 5 bases from V and 6 bases from J, with 13 bases between. This CDR3 is built from 13 residues. Here the CDR3 reads CASSRGAWDGYTF. Here the CDR3 DNA reads TGTGCCAGCAGTCGGGGGGCTTGGGATGGCTACACCTTC.

The chain joins TRBV2 to TRBJ1-2; D is perhaps TRBD1 (5 bases). V was pared by 8 bases and J by 0 bases, with 10 bases between. Germline assignment: CDR1 SNHLY and CDR2 FYNNEI. The CDR3 consists of 13 residues. The DNA of the CDR3 is TGTGCCAGCGGTCAGGGTACTAACTATGGCTACACCTTC. Translated: CASGQGTNYGYTF.

The rearrangement joins TRBV5-4 to TRBJ2-3; 11 bases fit TRBD2. The ends lost 5 bases at V and 2 bases at J; junction bases unmatched: 7. The CDR3 is made up of 16 amino acids. Germline CDR1 is SGHNT and CDR2 is YYREEE (reference sequence). This chain's CDR3 is CASRLAGALHTDTQYF. CDR3 DNA: TGTGCCAGCAGACTAGCGGGGGCCCTACACACAGATACGCAGTATTTT.

The chain recombines TRBV29-1 with TRBJ1-2; D is uncertain. The ends were cut back, 6 bases at V and 3 bases at J, with 11 bases in the middle. Germline CDR1 and CDR2: SQVTM and ANQGSEA. This CDR3 contains 12 residues. The CDR3 nucleotides read TGCAGCGTATTCAGGAGGGACTATGGCTACACCTTC. Its protein product is CSVFRRDYGYTF.

This clone was detected once. The genes are TRBV19 and TRBJ1-6; D possibly corresponds to TRBD1 (6 bases). Trimming took 4 bases from V and 4 from J, leaving 17 bases between them. From germline, CDR1 is LNHDA and CDR2 SQIVND (reference sequence). CDR3 length: 17 residues. The CDR3 sequence is CASSTLRGAGYNSPLHF. As DNA, the CDR3 is TGTGCCAGTAGTACACTCCGGGGGGCAGGATATAATTCACCCCTCCACTTT.

Only one count was recorded for this clone. J is TRBJ2-1 and V is TRBV14; 7 positions match TRBD2. Looked up from germline, CDR1 is SGHDN and CDR2 is FVKESK. The junction had 9 bases not matched to a gene; V was cut back by 0 bases and J by 16 bases. This CDR3 contains 13 residues. As DNA, the CDR3 is TGTGCCAGCAGCCAAGATCTTGCGGGGGTTAAATTCTTC. As protein: CASSQDLAGVKFF.